Sequencing of this T cell receptor beta chain was carried out in a study of T cell responses to AZD1222 COVID-19 vaccine. Sequencing was performed with immunoSEQ multiplex PCR; in TCRdb, only in-frame clones are kept and a portion is missing. The table has 95,000 to 100,000 clones, about 81% seen once. The CDR3 is 15 residues long. The germline gives CDR1 MNHEY, CDR2 SVGEGT. V dropped 2 bases and J dropped 2 bases, with 13 bases sitting between them. Source: peripheral blood, taken 28 days after the second AZD1222 dose. This chain links TRBV6-2 or TRBV6-3 with TRBJ2-7; the D gene is possibly TRBD1 (5 bases). The TCR was taken from an adult who received the AZD1222 COVID-19 vaccine. CDR3 residues: CASSYEWGGPYEQYF. In DNA, the CDR3 is TGTGCCAGCAGTTACGAGTGGGGCGGCCCCTACGAGCAGTACTTC.